One T cell receptor (beta chain) is described in this entry. Its specificity is unknown. A CD45RO-CCR7+CD27+CD95- phenotype identified naive CD8+ T cells. These data belong to a study of CXCR3-negative and CXCR3-positive naive CD8 T cells. The wider study: The total count of TRB reads reached about 135 million, and each library contributed about 1.5 +/- 0.3 million.

Through 5' RACE with UMI labels, the TRB cDNA libraries were prepared. TCRdb reprocessed the 5' RACE reads and reports one entry per CDR3 protein, with no DNA. The sample has 70,000 to 95,000 distinct CDR3 sequences, and its top ten clones hold around 1.7%. The CDR3 runs to 15 residues. Germline lookup yields CDR1 MNHEY and CDR2 SVGAGI. Study-wide results and caveats: Naive CXCR3-positive and CXCR3-negative cells shared TRBV-TRBJ usage; memory cells diverged. For memory CD8+ cells diversity was much lower, but both naive subsets had comparably high diversity.

The V gene is TRBV6-5, the J gene TRBJ2-1; TCRdb calls TRBD1, which cannot be checked without DNA. The sequence was collected from a human donor in good health. Some clones in this sample may be carry-over from other donors' samples. Sequenced material: naive CXCR3- CD8+ T cells from blood. Stated subset: CD45RO-CCR7+CD27+CD95- naive CD8+ T cells lacking CXCR3 (TNR3-). The CDR3 sequence: CASSYGGAWDNEQFF.